This TCR beta chain is from a study of shared T cell receptors in the human thymus (dated by TCRdb to the early 2020s). Regarding the research as a whole: The study investigated the way shared, self-reactive T-cell receptor alpha chains are produced in the human thymus.

Comments on this clone: Its antigen has not been determined. No quality values exist for individual bases; no much larger clone is one base distant.

At the junction V is shortened by 0 bases and J by 11 bases; bases outside the gene matches: 21. From a lookup of the germline V gene, CDR1 and CDR2 are SGDLS and YYNGEE. Measured from the cysteine to the phenylalanine, the CDR3 is 19 residues long. The kept DNA is CDR3 alone, 57 bases in frame from the first base. The library was built by means of the immunoSEQ multiplex PCR assay. What TCRdb holds here is the immuneACCESS table cut down to in-frame rearrangements. Part of the clones is not present; checked against another copy, under half of the missing clones reflect an unresolved V gene, and the others are unexplained. Within this sample are roughly 660,000 clones, with over 75% of them counted one time only. 0.0095% to 0.011% of the sample rests with the top ten. This sample also appeared in a second study, on human thymus T cells. Reported in the second study: Immunologically healthy infants undergoing open corrective cardiac surgery for congenital heart defects in Finland were used as donors. Thymus tissue was obtained as surgical resects removed during corrective cardiac surgery. Both the thymic and the peripheral blood repertoires appeared to show biased V and J gene segment usage. The related research reported highly overlapping thymic TCR repertoires among unrelated individuals. The study described the TCR alpha and beta repertoires in roughly 8 infant thymus samples and a few matching peripheral blood samples. The infant donors were roughly 7 to 250 days old, and the cohort included several males and a couple of females. Thymocytes were released mechanically from tissue and stored at -70 °C as pellets of roughly 9-31 million cells. Genomic DNA was extracted from frozen cell pellets with a QIAsymphony instrument. TCRB and TCRAD loci were amplified from a standardized quantity of quality-controlled genomic DNA using the immunoSEQ multiplex PCR assay. The amplicons spanned the V(D)J region and were long enough to cover the CDR3 and allow V and J genes to be identified. Amplicon sequencing was performed on an Illumina platform through the commercial immunoSEQ service. Corrections for primer bias and sequencing errors followed previously described methods, while TCRAD and TCRB definitions were based on the IMGT database. Analysis of the repertoires was done with immunoSEQ Analyzer 3.0 and VDJTools and included basic statistics, V/J segment usage, diversity estimates, rarefaction and pairwise overlap. Diversity was estimated with Chao1, ChaoE, Efron-Thisted, Shannon and inverse Simpson indices, and also on datasets down-sampled to the smallest sample. For repertoire overlap, CDR3 nucleotide sequence, V gene and J gene had to match strictly, and clustering was done by Jaccard-based multidimensional scaling. On average, about 800,000 unique TCRB clonotypes were obtained from thymus samples, compared with roughly 89,000 from blood samples.

This clonotype originated in a boy under two years old with a congenital heart defect. Donor details come from another sample of the same person, matched by shared clones. The sequenced sample was thymocytes. The rearrangement combines TRBV9 with TRBJ2-1; 9 nucleotides in the junction match TRBD2. The CDR3 reads as follows: CASSVGSGRRPGTTMKQFF. Read as DNA, the sequence is TGTGCCAGCAGCGTAGGAAGCGGGAGGAGACCCGGAACTACAATGAAGCAGTTCTTC.